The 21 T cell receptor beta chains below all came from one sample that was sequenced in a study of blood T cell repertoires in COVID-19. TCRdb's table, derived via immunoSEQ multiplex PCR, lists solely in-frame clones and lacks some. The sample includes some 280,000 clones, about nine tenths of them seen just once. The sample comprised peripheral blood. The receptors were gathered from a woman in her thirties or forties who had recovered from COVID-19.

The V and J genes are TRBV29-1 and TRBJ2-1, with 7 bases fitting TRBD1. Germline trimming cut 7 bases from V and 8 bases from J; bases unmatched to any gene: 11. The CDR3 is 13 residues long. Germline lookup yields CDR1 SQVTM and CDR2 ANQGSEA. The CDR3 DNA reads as TGCAGCGCCCAGGACGACAGGGACGATGAGCAGTTCTTC. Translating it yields CSAQDDRDDEQFF.

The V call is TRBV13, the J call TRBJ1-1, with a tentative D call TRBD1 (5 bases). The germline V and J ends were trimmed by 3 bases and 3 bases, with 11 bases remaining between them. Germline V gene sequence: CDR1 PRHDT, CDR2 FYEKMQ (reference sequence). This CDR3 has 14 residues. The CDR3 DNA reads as TGTGCCAGCAGCTTTGAGGGGAGGGACACTGAAGCTTTCTTT. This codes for CASSFEGRDTEAFF.

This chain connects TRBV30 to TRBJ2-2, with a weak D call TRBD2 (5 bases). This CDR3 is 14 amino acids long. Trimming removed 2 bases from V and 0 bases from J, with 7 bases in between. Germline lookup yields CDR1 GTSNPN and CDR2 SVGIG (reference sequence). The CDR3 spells CAWSTDSNTGELFF. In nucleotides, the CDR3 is TGTGCCTGGAGTACGGACTCGAACACCGGGGAGCTGTTTTTT. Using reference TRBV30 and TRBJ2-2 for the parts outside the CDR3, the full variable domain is SQTIHQWPATLVQPVGSPLSLECTVEGTSNPNLYWYRQAAGRGLQLLFYSVGIGQISSEVPQNLSASRPQDRQFILSSKKLLLSDSGFYLCAWSTDSNTGELFFGEGSRLTVL.

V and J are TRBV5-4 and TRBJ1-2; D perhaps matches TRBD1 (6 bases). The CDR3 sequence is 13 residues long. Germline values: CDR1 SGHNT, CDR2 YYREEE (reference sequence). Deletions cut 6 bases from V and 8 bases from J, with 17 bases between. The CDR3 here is CASTYQARGGYTF. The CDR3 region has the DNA TGTGCCAGCACCTACCAGGCCAGGGGAGGCTACACCTTC.

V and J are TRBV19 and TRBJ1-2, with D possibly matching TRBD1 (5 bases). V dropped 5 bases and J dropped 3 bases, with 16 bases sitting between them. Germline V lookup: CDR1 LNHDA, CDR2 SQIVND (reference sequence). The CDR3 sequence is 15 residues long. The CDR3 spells CASSDPQGFDYGYTF. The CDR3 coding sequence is TGTGCCAGTAGTGACCCTCAGGGATTTGACTATGGCTACACCTTC.

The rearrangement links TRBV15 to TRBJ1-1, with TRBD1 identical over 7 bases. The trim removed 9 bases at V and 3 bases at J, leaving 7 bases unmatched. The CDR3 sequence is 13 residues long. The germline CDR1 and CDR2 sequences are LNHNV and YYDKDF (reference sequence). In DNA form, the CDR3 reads TGTGCCACTGCGGGCCAGGGGGACACTGAAGCTTTCTTT. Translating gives CATAGQGDTEAFF.

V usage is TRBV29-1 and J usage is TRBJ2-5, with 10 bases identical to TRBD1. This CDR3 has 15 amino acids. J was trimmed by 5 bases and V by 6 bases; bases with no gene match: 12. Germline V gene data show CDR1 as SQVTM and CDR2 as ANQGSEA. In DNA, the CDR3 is TGCAGCGTAAACCCGGGACAGGGGTGGTCGGAGACCCAGTACTTC. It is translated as CSVNPGQGWSETQYF. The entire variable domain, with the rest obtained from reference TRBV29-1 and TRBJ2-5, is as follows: SAVISQKPSRDICQRGTSLTIQCQVDSQVTMMFWYRQQPGQSLTLIATANQGSEATYESGFVIDKFPISRPNLTFSTLTVSNMSPEDSSIYLCSVNPGQGWSETQYFGPGTRLLVL.

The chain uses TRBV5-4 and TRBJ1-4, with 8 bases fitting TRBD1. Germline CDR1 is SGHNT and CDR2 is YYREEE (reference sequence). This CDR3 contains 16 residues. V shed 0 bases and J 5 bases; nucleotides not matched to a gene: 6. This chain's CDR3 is CASSLDAGGTNEKLFF. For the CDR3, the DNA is TGTGCCAGCAGCTTGGACGCAGGGGGCACGAATGAAAAACTGTTTTTT. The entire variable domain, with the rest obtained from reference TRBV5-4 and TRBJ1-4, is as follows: ETGVTQSPTHLIKTRGQQVTLRCSSQSGHNTVSWYQQALGQGPQFIFQYYREEENGRGNFPPRFSGLQFPNYSSELNVNALELDDSALYLCASSLDAGGTNEKLFFGSGTQLSVL.

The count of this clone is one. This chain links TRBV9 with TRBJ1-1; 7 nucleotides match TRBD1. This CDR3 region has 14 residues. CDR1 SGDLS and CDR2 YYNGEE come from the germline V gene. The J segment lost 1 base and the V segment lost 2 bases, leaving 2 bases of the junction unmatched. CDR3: CASSVQGGNTEAFF. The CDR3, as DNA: TGTGCCAGCAGCGTCCAGGGGGGGAACACTGAAGCTTTCTTT. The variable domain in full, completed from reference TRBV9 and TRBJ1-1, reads DSGVTQTPKHLITATGQRVTLRCSPRSGDLSVYWYQQSLDQGLQFLIQYYNGEERAKGNILERFSAQQFPDLHSELNLSSLELGDSALYFCASSVQGGNTEAFFGQGTRLTVV.

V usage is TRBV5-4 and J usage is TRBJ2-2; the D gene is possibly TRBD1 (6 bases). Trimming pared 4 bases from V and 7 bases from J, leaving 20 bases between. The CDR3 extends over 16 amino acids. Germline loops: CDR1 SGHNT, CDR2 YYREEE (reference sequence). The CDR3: CASSTPGHLRVGELFF. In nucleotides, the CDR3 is TGTGCCAGCAGCACCCCGGGACACCTTCGGGTCGGGGAGCTGTTTTTT.

CDR3: CASSGGAGRNQPQHF. The CDR3 DNA is TGTGCCAGCAGTGGAGGGGCAGGGAGGAATCAGCCCCAGCATTTT. The chain carries TRBV2 and TRBJ1-5, with a weak D call TRBD1 (5 bases). Germline V lookup: CDR1 SNHLY, CDR2 FYNNEI. V lost 4 bases, J lost 4 bases, and 14 bases lay in between. The CDR3 is made up of 15 amino acids. Supplemented by reference TRBV2 and TRBJ1-5, the full variable domain reads EPEVTQTPSHQVTQMGQEVILRCVPISNHLYFYWYRQILGQKVEFLVSFYNNEISEKSEIFDDQFSVERPDGSNFTLKIRSTKLEDSAMYFCASSGGAGRNQPQHFGDGTRLSIL.

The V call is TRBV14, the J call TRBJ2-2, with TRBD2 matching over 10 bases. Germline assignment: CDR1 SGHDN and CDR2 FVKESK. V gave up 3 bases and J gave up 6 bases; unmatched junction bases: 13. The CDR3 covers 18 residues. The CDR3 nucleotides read TGTGCCAGCAGCCATCTCCCTGGGGATAGCGGGAGGCCCGGGGAGCTGTTTTTT. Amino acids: CASSHLPGDSGRPGELFF.

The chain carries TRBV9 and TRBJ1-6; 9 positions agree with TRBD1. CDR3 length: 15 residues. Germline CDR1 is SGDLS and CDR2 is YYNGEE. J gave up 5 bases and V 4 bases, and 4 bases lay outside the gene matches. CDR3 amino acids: CASSPWTGDNSPLHF. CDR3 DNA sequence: TGTGCCAGCAGCCCATGGACAGGGGATAATTCACCCCTCCACTTT.

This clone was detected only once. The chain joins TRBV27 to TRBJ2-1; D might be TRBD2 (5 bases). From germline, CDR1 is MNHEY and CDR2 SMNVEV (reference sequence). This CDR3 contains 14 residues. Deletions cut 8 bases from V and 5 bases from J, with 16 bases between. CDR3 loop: CASGRTRPDNEQFF. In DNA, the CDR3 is TGTGCCAGCGGTCGGACTCGACCCGACAATGAGCAGTTCTTC.

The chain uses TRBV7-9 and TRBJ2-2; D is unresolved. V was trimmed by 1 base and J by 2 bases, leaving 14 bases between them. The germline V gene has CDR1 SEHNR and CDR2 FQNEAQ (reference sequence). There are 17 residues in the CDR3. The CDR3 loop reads CASSLVNQEINTGELFF. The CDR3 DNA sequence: TGTGCCAGCAGCTTAGTGAATCAGGAAATTAACACCGGGGAGCTGTTTTTT.

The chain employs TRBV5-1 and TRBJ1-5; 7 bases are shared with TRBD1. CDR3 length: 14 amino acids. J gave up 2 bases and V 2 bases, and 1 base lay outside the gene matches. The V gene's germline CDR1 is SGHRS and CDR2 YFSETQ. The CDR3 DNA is TGCGCCAGCAGCTTTGGACAGGGCAATCAGCCCCAGCATTTT. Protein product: CASSFGQGNQPQHF.

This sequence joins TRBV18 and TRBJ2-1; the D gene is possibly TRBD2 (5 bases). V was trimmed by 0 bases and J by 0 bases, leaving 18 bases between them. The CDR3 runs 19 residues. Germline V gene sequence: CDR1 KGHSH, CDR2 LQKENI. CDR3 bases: TGTGCCAGCTCACCACCGAGCTTGAGAGGGAGCAGCTCCTACAATGAGCAGTTCTTC. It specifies CASSPPSLRGSSSYNEQFF. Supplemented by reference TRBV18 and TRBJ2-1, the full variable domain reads NAGVMQNPRHLVRRRGQEARLRCSPMKGHSHVYWYRQLPEEGLKFMVYLQKENIIDESGMPKERFSAEFPKEGPSILRIQQVVRGDSAAYFCASSPPSLRGSSSYNEQFFGPGTRLTVL.

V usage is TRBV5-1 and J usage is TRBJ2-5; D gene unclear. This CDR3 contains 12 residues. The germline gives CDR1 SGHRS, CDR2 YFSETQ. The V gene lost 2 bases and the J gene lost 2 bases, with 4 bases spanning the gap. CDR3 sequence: CASSFPQETQYF. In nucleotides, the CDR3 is TGCGCCAGCAGCTTCCCGCAAGAGACCCAGTACTTC.

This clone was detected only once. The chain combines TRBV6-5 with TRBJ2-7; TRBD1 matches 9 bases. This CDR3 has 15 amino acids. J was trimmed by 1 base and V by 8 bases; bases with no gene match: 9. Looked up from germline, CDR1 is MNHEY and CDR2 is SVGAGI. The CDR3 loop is CASGRGTGISYEQYF. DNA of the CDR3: TGTGCCAGCGGCCGGGGGACAGGGATATCCTACGAGCAGTACTTC.

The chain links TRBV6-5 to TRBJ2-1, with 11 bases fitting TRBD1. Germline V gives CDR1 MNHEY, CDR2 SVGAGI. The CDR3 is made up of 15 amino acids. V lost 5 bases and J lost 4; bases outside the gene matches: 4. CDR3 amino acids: CASSPGTGGYNEQFF. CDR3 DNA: TGTGCCAGCAGTCCCGGGACAGGGGGTTACAATGAGCAGTTCTTC.

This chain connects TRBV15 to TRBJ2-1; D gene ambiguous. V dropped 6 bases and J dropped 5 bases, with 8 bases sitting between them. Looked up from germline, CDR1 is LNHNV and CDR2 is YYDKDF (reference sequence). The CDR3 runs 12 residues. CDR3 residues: CATSPVHNEQFF. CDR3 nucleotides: TGTGCCACCAGTCCGGTCCACAATGAGCAGTTCTTC.